The T cell receptor (beta chain) under discussion was sequenced for a study of blood T cell repertoires in COVID-19. About the research overall: COVID-19 samples collected from the United States, Italy and Spain covered acute and convalescent phases.

How the authors handled the data: The authors estimated nucleated cell counts from reference gene primer amplification. The assay was immunoSEQ multiplex PCR, and TCRdb's table has in-frame clones only and misses some. V and J calls and clone size are those listed in that table; D and trimming were worked out from the DNA. The table shows tens of thousands of clones, with roughly 90% occurring only once. Germline V lookup: CDR1 SGHDT, CDR2 YYEEEE. V gave up 3 bases and J gave up 1 base, with 10 bases separating them. CDR3 size: 14 residues. V gene TRBV5-6 combines with J gene TRBJ1-2, with a possible D match to TRBD1 (6 bases). Material: peripheral blood. The TCR was taken from a woman between 50 and 59 years old with active or convalescent COVID-19. The CDR3 loop reads CASSWRQVNYGYTF. CDR3 nucleotides: TGTGCCAGCAGCTGGCGACAGGTTAACTATGGCTACACCTTC. The whole variable domain, remainder taken from reference TRBV5-6 and TRBJ1-2, is DAGVTQSPTHLIKTRGQQVTLRCSPKSGHDTVSWYQQALGQGPQFIFQYYEEEERQRGNFPDRFSGHQFPNYSSELNVNALLLGDSALYLCASSWRQVNYGYTFGSGTRLTVV.